This T cell receptor (beta chain) originates from a study of blood T cell repertoires in COVID-19. As for the study in general: The study drew acute and convalescent COVID-19 samples from the United States, Italy and Spain. PBMCs, B-cell-depleted T cells, or T cells provided the cDNA or gDNA that made up the material.

Per the authors' pipeline: Using reference gene primer amplification, nucleated cell counts were estimated. The table came from immunoSEQ multiplex PCR; TCRdb's copy has only in-frame clones and leaves some out. V and J calls and clone size follow that table, whereas D and trimming were derived from the DNA. The sample records approximately 280,000 clones, 70% to 90% being singletons. CDR3 length: 14 residues. Trimming left V 5 bases short and J 7 bases short, with 19 bases between. The germline V gene encodes CDR1 SGHKS and CDR2 YYEKEE (reference sequence). The clonotype originates from a woman aged 70-85 years with acute or convalescent COVID-19. The specimen sequenced was peripheral blood. The chain recombines TRBV5-5 with TRBJ2-7; tentative D call: TRBD2 (5 bases). This chain's CDR3 is CASRSAQVRGEQYF. The CDR3 DNA reads TGTGCCAGCAGGTCGGCGCAGGTCAGAGGGGAGCAGTACTTC.